The sequence of this TCR beta chain was determined in a study of cytomegalovirus exposure and HLA in healthy donors. As to this clone: Its antigen is unidentified.

Profiled with immunoSEQ multiplex PCR; TCRdb holds only in-frame clones, not every one. This sample has 200,000 to 250,000 clones, with over 65% found just once. Study observations and caveats: Both high specificity and high sensitivity reportedly marked the classifier's diagnosis of cytomegalovirus status.

The CDR3 is 14 amino acids. The germline V gene encodes CDR1 MGHDK and CDR2 SYGVNS. Trimming removed 6 bases at V and 1 base at J, with 12 bases between. This clonotype was obtained from a woman aged 18 to 35 in good health and CMV-seronegative. The rearrangement links TRBV25-1 to TRBJ1-1; perhaps TRBD1 as D (5 bases). The sequenced sample consisted of PBMCs. CDR3 DNA sequence: TGTGCCAGCAGGGGGACGGGAGGGAACACTGAAGCTTTCTTT. This gives the protein CASRGTGGNTEAFF.